Sequencing of this TCR beta chain was carried out in a study of CD8+ T cells in alopecia areata. A word on this clone: Its antigen is not identified.

Extraction of RNA preceded its reverse transcription into cDNA, which served as the sequencing template. Measured with immunoSEQ multiplex PCR; TCRdb has only the in-frame clones, and not every one. The data show approximately 180,000 clones, less than 75% seen once. Broader study findings: Normal skin contains resident alphabeta T cells, and these are also sequenced in scalp samples. Sharing of TCR sequences between patients (possibly for HLA-related reasons) was less clear than in mice.

It was from PBMCs that CD4+ and CD8+ T cells were sorted. V gave up 3 bases and J gave up 4 bases, with 24 bases separating them. The CDR3 has 18 amino acids. Germline V gene lookup returns CDR1 KGHSH and CDR2 LQKENI. The V gene is TRBV18, the J gene TRBJ1-2; weak D call: TRBD1 (6 bases). This receptor was obtained from a human donor with alopecia areata. The sample in question was CD8+ T cells sorted from blood, obtained at week 0. CDR3 DNA sequence: TGTGCCAGCTCACCCAGGCCCGCCCCACAGGGTTTGGGCTATGGCTACACCTTC. Protein: CASSPRPAPQGLGYGYTF.